The T cell receptor (beta chain) described here comes from a study of blood T cell repertoires in COVID-19. The overall study: Italy, Spain and the United States were the sources of the convalescent and acute COVID-19 samples. From T cells, B-cell-depleted T cells, or PBMCs came the material, which was cDNA or gDNA.

Original analysis: For nucleated cells, counts were estimated from reference gene primer amplification. Assay used: immunoSEQ multiplex PCR; TCRdb lists only in-frame clones, some missing. V and J calls plus clone size are reproduced from that table; the DNA served to infer D and trimming. The top ten hold roughly 3.9% of the sample, which has some 150,000 clones, 80% to 90% seen once. V dropped 0 bases and J dropped 6 bases, with 14 bases sitting between them. The germline V gene encodes CDR1 ENHRY and CDR2 SYGVKD. This CDR3 is built from 15 residues. This clonotype was sampled from a man between 18 and 29 years old with active or convalescent COVID-19. J is TRBJ1-2 and V is TRBV10-3; unclear D gene. Sequencing used peripheral blood. As DNA, the CDR3 is TGTGCCATCAGTGAGTCGCGACTCGCGAGTGATGGCTACACCTTC. Protein product: CAISESRLASDGYTF.